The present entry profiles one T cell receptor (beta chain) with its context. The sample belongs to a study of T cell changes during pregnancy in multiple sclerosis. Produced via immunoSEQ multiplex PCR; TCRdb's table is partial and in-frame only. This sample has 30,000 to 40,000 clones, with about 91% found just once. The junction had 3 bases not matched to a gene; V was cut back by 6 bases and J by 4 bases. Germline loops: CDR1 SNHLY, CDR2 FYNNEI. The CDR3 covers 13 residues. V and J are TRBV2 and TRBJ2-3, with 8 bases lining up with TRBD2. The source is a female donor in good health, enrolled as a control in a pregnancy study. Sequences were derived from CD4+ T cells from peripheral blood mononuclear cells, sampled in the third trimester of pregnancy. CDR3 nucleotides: TGTGCCAGCAGCGGACTAGCTGCAGATACGCAGTATTTT. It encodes CASSGLAADTQYF.